This entry describes one T cell receptor (beta chain). What it binds is unknown. Analysis merged second doses at about 4 or about 12 weeks. This record belongs to a study of T cell responses to AZD1222 COVID-19 vaccine. Findings and limits, study-wide: All repertoire sampling was performed exclusively after the peak T cell response. Spike-specific TCR breadth rose after two AZD1222 doses, and depth rose as well. White British ancestry dominated among donors, who included more females, and clonal diversity was possibly underestimated.

The CDR3 covers 18 residues. V lost 3 bases to trimming and J lost 0 bases, with 17 bases between them. In germline, CDR1 is SEHNR, CDR2 FQNEAQ (reference sequence). Using immunoSEQ multiplex PCR, the repertoire was profiled, and TCRdb retains in-frame clones only, with some absent. The table records roughly 150,000 clones, about 90% of them present only once. The source material was peripheral blood, sampled 28 days after the second AZD1222 dose. The clonotype originates from an adult who received the AZD1222 COVID-19 vaccine. J is TRBJ1-4 and V is TRBV7-9; D is undetermined. The CDR3 loop is CASSFKRWEDATNEKLFF. Here the CDR3 DNA reads TGTGCCAGCAGCTTCAAACGGTGGGAGGATGCAACTAATGAAAAACTGTTTTTT.